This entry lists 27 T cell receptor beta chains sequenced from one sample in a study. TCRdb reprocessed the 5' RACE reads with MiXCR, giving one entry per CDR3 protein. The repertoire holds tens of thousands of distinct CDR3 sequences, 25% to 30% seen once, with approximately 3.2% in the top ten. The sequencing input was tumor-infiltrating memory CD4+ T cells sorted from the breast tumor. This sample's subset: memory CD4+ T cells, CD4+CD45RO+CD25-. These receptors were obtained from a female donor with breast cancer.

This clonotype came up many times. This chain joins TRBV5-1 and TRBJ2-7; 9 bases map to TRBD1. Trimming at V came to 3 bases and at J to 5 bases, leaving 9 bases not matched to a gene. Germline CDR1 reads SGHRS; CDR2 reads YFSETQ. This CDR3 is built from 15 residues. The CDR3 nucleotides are TGCGCCAGCAGCTCGGGACAGGGCACCTTCGACGAGCAGTACTTC. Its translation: CASSSGQGTFDEQYF. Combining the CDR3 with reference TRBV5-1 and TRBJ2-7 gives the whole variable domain KAGVTQTPRYLIKTRGQQVTLSCSPISGHRSVSWYQQTPGQGLQFLFEYFSETQRNKGNFPGRFSGRQFSNSRSEMNVSTLELGDSALYLCASSSGQGTFDEQYFGPGTRLTVT.

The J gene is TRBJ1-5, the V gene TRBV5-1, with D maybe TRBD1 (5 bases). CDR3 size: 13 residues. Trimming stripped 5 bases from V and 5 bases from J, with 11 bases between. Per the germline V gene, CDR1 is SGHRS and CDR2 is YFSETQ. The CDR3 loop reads CASRRGVDQPQHF. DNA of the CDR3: TGCGCCAGCAGAAGAGGGGTGGATCAGCCCCAGCATTTT.

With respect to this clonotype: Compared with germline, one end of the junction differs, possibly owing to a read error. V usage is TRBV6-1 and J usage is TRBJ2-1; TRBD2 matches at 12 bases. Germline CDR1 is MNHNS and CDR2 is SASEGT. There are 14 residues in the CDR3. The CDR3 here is CASRLAGGRPEQFF. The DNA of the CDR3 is TGTGCCAGCAGACTAGCGGGAGGCCGACCAGAGCAGTTCTTT.

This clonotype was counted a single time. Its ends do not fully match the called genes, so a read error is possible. CDR3 DNA sequence: TGTGCCAGCAGCCCCCGGGACAGGGGTTACGAGCAGTGCTTC. Translation: CASSPRDRGYEQCF. The V call is TRBV7-8, the J call TRBJ2-7, with 10 bases identical to TRBD1. The CDR3 covers 14 residues. Germline CDR1 and CDR2: SGHVS and FQNEAQ.

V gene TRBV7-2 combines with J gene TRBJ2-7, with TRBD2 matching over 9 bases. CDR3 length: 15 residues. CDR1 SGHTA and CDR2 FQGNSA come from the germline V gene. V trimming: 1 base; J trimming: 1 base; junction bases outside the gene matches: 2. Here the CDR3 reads CASSLVAGASYEQYF. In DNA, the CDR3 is TGTGCCAGCAGCTTAGTAGCGGGAGCTTCCTACGAGCAGTACTTC.

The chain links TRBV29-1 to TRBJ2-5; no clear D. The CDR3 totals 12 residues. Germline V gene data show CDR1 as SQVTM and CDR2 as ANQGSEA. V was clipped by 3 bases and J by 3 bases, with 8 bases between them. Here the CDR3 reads CSVEAAEETQYF. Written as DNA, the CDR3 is TGCAGCGTTGAGGCAGCTGAAGAGACCCAGTACTTC.

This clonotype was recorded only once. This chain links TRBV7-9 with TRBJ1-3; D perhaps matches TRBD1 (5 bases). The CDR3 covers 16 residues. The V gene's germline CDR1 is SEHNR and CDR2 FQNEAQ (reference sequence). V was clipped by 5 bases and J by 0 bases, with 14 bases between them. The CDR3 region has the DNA TGTGCCAGCAGCCTACGACAGATTTCCTCTGGAAACACCATATATTTT. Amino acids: CASSLRQISSGNTIYF.

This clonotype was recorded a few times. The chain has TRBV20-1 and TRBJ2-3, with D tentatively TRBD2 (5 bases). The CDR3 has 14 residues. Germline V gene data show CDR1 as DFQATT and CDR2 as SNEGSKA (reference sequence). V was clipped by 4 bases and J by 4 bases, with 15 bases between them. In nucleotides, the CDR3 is TGCAGTGCTATCGGTGGGAGAGGCGCAGATACGCAGTATTTT. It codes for CSAIGGRGADTQYF.

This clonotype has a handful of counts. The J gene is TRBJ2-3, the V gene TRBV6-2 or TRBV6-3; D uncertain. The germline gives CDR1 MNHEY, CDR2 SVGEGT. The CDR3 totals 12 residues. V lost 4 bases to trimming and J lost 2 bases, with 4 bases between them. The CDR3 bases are TGTGCCAGCAGTTCAGACACAGATACGCAGTATTTT. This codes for CASSSDTDTQYF.

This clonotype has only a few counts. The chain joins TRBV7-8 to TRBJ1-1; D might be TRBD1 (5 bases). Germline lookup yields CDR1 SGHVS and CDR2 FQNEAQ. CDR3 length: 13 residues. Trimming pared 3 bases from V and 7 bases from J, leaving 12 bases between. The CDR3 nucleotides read TGTGCCAGCAGCTTCGAAAGACAGAGTGAAGCTTTCTTT. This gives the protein CASSFERQSEAFF.

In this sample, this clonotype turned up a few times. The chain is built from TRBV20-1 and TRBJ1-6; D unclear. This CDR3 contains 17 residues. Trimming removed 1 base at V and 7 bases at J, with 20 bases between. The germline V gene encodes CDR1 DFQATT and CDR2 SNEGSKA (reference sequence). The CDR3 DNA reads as TGCAGTGCTAGAGTCCACCTCGGTAGTACGGAAAATTCACCCCTCCACTTT. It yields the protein CSARVHLGSTENSPLHF.

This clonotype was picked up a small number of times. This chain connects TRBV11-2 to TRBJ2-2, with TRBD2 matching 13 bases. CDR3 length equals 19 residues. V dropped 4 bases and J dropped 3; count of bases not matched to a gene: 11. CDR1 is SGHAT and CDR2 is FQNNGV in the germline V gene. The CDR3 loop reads CASSSTSGRTRWDTGELFF. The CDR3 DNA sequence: TGTGCCAGCAGCTCGACTAGCGGGAGGACGCGGTGGGACACCGGGGAGCTGTTTTTT.

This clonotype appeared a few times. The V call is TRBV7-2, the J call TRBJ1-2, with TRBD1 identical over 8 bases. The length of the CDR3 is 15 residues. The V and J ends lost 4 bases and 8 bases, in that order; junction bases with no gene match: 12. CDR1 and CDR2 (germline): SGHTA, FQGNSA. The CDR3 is CASSSDSGGWGGYTF. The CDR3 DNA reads TGTGCCAGCAGCTCCGACTCAGGGGGCTGGGGAGGCTACACCTTC. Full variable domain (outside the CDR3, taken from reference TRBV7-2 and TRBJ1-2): GAGVSQSPSNKVTEKGKDVELRCDPISGHTALYWYRQSLGQGLEFLIYFQGNSAPDKSGLPSDRFSAERTGGSVSTLTIQRTQQEDSAVYLCASSSDSGGWGGYTFGSGTRLTVV.

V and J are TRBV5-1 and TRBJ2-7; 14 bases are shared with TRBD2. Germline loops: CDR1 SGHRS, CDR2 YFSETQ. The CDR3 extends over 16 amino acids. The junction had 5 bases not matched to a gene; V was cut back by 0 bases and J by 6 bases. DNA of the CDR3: TGCGCCAGCAGCTTGGATGGGACTAGCGGGAGTAGCGAGCAGTACTTC. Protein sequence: CASSLDGTSGSSEQYF.

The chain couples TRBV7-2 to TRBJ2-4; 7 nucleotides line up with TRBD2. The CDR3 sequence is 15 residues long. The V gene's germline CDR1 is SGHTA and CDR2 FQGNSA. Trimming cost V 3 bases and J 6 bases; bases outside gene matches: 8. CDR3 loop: CASSLGEREGNIQYF. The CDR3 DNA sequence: TGTGCCAGCAGCTTGGGGGAGAGGGAGGGAAACATTCAGTACTTC.

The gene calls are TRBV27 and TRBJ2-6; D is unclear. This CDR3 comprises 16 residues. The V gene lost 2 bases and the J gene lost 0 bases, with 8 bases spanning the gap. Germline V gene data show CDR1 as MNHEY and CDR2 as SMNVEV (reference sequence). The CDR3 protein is CASSLRTSSGANVLTF. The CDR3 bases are TGTGCCAGCAGTTTAAGGACCAGCTCTGGGGCCAACGTCCTGACTTTC. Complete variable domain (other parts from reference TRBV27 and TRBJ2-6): EAQVTQNPRYLITVTGKKLTVTCSQNMNHEYMSWYRQDPGLGLRQIYYSMNVEVTDKGDVPEGYKVSRKEKRNFPLILESPSPNQTSLYFCASSLRTSSGANVLTFGAGSRLTVL.

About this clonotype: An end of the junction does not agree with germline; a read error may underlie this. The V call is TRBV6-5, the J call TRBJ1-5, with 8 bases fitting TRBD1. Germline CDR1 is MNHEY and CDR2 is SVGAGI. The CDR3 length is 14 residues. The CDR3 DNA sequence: TGTGCCAGCAGTCCCGGGACAGGAAATCGGCCCCAGCATTTT. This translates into CASSPGTGNRPQHF.

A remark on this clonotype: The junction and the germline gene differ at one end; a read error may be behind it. The chain's CDR3 is CASSTQAGTNNEQFF. The CDR3 DNA sequence: TGTGCTAGCAGCACTCAGGCGGGGACAAACAATGAGCAGTTCTTC. The V call is TRBV11-1, the J call TRBJ2-1; D is perhaps TRBD1 or TRBD2 (6 bases each). This CDR3 is 15 amino acids long. In germline, CDR1 is SGHAT, CDR2 FQDESV (reference sequence).

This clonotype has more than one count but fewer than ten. CDR3 loop: CASPSNSERMGLGQPQHF. DNA for the CDR3: TGCGCCAGCCCCTCGAATTCGGAGAGGATGGGGCTCGGGCAGCCCCAGCATTTT. The chain recombines TRBV5-1 with TRBJ1-5, with D perhaps matching TRBD1 (5 bases). The germline gives CDR1 SGHRS, CDR2 YFSETQ. Trimming pared 7 bases from V and 7 bases from J, leaving 30 bases between. This CDR3 contains 18 residues.

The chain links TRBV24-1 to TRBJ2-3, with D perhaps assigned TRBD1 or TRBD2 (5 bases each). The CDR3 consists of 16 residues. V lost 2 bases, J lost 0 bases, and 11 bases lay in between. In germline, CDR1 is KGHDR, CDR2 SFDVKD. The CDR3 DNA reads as TGTGCCACCAGTGATTGGGGGACGGCTAGCACAGATACGCAGTATTTT. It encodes CATSDWGTASTDTQYF.

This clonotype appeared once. CDR3 nucleotide sequence: TGTGCCAGCAGCCCCTCGTCAGATACGCAGTATTTT. It yields the protein CASSPSSDTQYF. The chain joins TRBV7-9 to TRBJ2-3, with D uncertain. The germline gives CDR1 SEHNR, CDR2 FQNEAQ (reference sequence). Between the trimmed V and J ends, which lost 5 bases and 4 bases, there was a span of 7 bases. CDR3 size: 12 residues.

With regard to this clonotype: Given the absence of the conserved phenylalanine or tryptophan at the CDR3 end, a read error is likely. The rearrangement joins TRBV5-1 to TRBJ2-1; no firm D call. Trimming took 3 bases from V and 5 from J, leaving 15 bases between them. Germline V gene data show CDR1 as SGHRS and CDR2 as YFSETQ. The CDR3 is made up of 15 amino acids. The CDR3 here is CASSSMAPLHNEQFL. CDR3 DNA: TGCGCCAGCAGCTCCATGGCCCCTTTACACAATGAGCAGTTCCTC.

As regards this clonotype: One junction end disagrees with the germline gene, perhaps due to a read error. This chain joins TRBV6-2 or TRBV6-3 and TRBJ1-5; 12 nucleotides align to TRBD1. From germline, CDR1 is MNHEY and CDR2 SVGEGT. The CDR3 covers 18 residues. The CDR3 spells CASTAHYPGTGGNRPQHF. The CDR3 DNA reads TGTGCCAGCACCGCGCACTACCCCGGGACAGGGGGCAATCGGCCCCAGCATTTT.

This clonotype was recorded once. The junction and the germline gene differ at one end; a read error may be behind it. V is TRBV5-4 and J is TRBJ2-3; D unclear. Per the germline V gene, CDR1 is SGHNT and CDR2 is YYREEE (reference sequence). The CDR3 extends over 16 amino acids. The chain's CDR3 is CASSFPVHSAPDTQYF. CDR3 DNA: TGTGCCAGCAGCTTTCCCGTTCACAGCGCCCCAGATACGCAGTATTTC.

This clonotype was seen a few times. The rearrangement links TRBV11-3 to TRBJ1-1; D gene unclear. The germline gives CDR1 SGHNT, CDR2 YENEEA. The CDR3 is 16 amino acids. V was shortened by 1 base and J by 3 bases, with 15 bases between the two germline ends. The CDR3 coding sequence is TGTGCCAGCAGCTTAGGGGCGATTGGGGAAGACACTGAAGCTTTCTTT. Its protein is CASSLGAIGEDTEAFF.

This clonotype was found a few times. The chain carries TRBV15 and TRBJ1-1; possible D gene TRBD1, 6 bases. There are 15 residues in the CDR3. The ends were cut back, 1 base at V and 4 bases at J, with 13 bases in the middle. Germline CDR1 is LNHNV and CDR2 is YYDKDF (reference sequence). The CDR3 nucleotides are TGTGCCACCAGCAGAGGTCGACAGGAAGGCACTGAAGCTTTCTTT. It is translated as CATSRGRQEGTEAFF.

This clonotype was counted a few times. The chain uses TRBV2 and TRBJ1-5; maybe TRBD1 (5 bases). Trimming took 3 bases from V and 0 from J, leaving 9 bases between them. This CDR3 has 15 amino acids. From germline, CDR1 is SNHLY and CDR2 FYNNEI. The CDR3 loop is CASSESGLSNQPQHF. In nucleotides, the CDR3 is TGTGCCAGCAGTGAGTCGGGACTTAGCAATCAGCCCCAGCATTTT.